Below, one T cell receptor beta chain is given with its context. No antigen is known for it. The CDR3 is 13 amino acids. Trimming left V 6 bases short and J 6 bases short, with 15 bases between. Germline CDR1 reads MNHEY; CDR2 reads SVGAGI. PCR used 60 Vbeta primers and 13 Jbeta primers. The data were produced by immunoSEQ multiplex PCR, yet TCRdb's version contains in-frame clones alone and is incomplete. Its listing shows 190,000 or so clones. These data are taken from a study of cytomegalovirus exposure and HLA in healthy donors. Findings and limits, study-wide: Prediction of most subjects' HLA-A and HLA-B alleles by TCR beta sequences was reportedly accurate.

Material: PBMCs. The chain combines TRBV6-5 with TRBJ2-7, with no clear D. The clonotype originates from a boy between 10 and 17 years old in good health and CMV-seronegative. In DNA, the CDR3 is TGTGCCAGCAGCCCGCTCTCCTTGAGCGAGCAGTACTTC. Protein product: CASSPLSLSEQYF.